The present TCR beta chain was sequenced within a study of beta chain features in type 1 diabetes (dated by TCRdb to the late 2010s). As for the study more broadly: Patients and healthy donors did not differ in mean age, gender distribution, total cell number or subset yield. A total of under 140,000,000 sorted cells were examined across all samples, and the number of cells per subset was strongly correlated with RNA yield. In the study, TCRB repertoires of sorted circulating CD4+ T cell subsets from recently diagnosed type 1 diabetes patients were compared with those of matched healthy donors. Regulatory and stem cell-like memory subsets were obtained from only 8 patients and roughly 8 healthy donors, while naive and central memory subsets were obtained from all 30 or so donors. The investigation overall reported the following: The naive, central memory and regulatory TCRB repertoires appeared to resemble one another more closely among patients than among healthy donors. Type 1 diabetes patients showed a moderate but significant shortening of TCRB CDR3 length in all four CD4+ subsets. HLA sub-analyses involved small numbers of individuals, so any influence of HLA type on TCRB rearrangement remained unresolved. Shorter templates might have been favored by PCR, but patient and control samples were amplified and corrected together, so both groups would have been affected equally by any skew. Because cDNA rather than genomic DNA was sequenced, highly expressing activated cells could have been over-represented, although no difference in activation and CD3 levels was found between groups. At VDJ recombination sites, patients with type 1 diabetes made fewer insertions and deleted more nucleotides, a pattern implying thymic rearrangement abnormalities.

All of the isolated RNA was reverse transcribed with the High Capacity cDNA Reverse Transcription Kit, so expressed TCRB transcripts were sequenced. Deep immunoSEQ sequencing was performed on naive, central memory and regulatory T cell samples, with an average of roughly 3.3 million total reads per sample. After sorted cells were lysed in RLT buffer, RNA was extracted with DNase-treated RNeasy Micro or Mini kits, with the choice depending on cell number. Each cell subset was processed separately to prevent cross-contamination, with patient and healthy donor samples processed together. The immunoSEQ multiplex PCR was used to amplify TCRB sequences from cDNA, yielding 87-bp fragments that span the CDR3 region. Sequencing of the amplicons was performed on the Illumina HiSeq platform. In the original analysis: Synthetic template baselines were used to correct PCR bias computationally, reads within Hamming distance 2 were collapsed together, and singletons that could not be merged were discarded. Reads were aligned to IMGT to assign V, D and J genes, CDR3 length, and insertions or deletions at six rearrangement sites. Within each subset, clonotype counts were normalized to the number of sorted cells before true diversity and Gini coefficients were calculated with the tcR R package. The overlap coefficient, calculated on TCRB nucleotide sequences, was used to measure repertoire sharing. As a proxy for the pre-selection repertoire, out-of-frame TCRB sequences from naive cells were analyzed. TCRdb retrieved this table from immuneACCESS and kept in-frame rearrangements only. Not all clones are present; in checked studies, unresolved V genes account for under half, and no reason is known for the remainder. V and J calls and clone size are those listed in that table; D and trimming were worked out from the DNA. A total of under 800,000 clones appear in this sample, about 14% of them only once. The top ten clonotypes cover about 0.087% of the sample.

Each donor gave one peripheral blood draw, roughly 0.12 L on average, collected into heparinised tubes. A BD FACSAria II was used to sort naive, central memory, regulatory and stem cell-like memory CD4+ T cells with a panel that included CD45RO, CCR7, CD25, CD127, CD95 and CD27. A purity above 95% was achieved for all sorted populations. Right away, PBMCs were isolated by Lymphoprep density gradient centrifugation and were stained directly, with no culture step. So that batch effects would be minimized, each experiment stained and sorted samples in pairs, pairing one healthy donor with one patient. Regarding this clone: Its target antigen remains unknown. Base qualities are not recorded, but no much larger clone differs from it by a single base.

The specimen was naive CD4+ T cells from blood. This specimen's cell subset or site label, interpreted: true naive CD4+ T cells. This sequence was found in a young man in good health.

DNA sequence: TGCAGCGTTGAGACTAGCGGGAGGGCCGTTCGGTACTTC. This sequence encodes CSVETSGRAVRYF. The V and J genes are TRBV29-1 and TRBJ2-7, and 14 junctional nucleotides match TRBD2. The junction shows trimming of 3 bases on V and 12 bases on J, and the gene matches do not reach 7 bases of it. CDR3 length: 13 amino acids, cysteine to phenylalanine. The CDR3 DNA has 39 bases and is translated from base 1. CDR1 and CDR2, per the germline V gene, are SQVTM and ANQGSEA.